These 14 T cell receptor beta chains share one sample of origin, sequenced in a study of blood T cell repertoires in COVID-19. Data came from immunoSEQ multiplex PCR; TCRdb stores just in-frame clones and leaves some out. The sample shows around 180,000 clones, 65% to 90% of them seen only once. Material for sequencing was peripheral blood. The receptors derive from a human donor in a cohort sampled during active COVID-19.

V usage is TRBV20-1 and J usage is TRBJ1-2; D is ambiguous. Germline CDR1 reads DFQATT; CDR2 reads SNEGSKA (reference sequence). The V and J ends lost 4 bases and 3 bases respectively, with 6 bases between them. The CDR3 spans 11 residues. CDR3 amino acids: CSAKRDYGYTF. CDR3 nucleotides: TGCAGTGCTAAGAGGGACTATGGCTACACCTTC.

The J gene is TRBJ2-3, the V gene TRBV11-2, with 8 bases identical to TRBD2. The CDR3 has 15 amino acids. V was clipped by 8 bases and J by 0 bases; unmatched bases: 7. The germline V gene encodes CDR1 SGHAT and CDR2 FQNNGV. The CDR3 bases are TGTGCCAGCGCGGATAGCGGGGCTAGCACAGATACGCAGTATTTT. Its translation is CASADSGASTDTQYF.

In nucleotides, the CDR3 is TGTGCCAGCAGTCCAGGGGTAGACTATGGCTACACCTTC. Its translation: CASSPGVDYGYTF. The chain couples TRBV27 to TRBJ1-2; D perhaps matches TRBD1 (6 bases). Germline CDR1 and CDR2: MNHEY and SMNVEV (reference sequence). V was shortened by 5 bases and J by 3 bases, with 10 bases between the two germline ends. The CDR3 is 13 amino acids.

This sequence joins TRBV10-2 and TRBJ1-1; the match to TRBD1 covers 8 bases. This CDR3 region has 13 residues. Germline trimming cut 6 bases from V and 3 bases from J; bases unmatched to any gene: 3. The germline V gene has CDR1 WSHSY and CDR2 SAAADI. CDR3 DNA: TGCGCCAGCAGAGGGACAGGAGACACTGAAGCTTTCTTT. Amino acid sequence: CASRGTGDTEAFF.

The gene calls are TRBV7-2 and TRBJ2-5; TRBD2 matches 12 bases. Per germline, CDR1 SGHTA and CDR2 FQGNSA. V lost 3 bases, J lost 7 bases, and 9 bases stayed unmatched. The CDR3 spans 16 residues. The CDR3 sequence: CASSFPSGGVDGTQYF. The CDR3 coding sequence is TGTGCCAGCAGCTTCCCTAGCGGGGGGGTCGATGGGACCCAGTACTTC.

This chain joins TRBV6-2 or TRBV6-3 and TRBJ2-7, with a tentative D call TRBD2 (7 bases). Germline lookup yields CDR1 MNHEY and CDR2 SVGEGT. The CDR3 spans 15 residues. V dropped 2 bases and J dropped 5 bases, with 16 bases sitting between them. CDR3 bases: TGTGCCAGCAGTTACCCTAGGGGGGGCTTCGACGAGCAGTACTTC. Translated: CASSYPRGGFDEQYF.

The chain is built from TRBV6-5 and TRBJ1-2; D is ambiguous. V gave up 0 bases and J gave up 0 bases, with 8 bases separating them. Per germline, CDR1 MNHEY and CDR2 SVGAGI. This CDR3 comprises 15 residues. In DNA form, the CDR3 reads TGTGCCAGCAGTTACTCAACACCGACTAACTATGGCTACACCTTC. It specifies CASSYSTPTNYGYTF.

This rearrangement joins TRBV10-2 to TRBJ2-7, with TRBD2 identical over 12 bases. Looked up from germline, CDR1 is WSHSY and CDR2 is SAAADI. After removal of 7 bases from V and 4 bases from J, the junction contained 8 bases not matched to a gene. CDR3 length: 15 residues. The CDR3 loop is CASTPLAGGPYEQYF. DNA for the CDR3: TGCGCCAGCACTCCCCTAGCGGGAGGGCCGTACGAGCAGTACTTC.

CDR3: CASSLPGQGARTEAFF. The DNA for the CDR3 is TGTGCCAGCAGCTTGCCCGGACAGGGGGCGCGCACTGAAGCTTTCTTT. The rearrangement uses TRBV5-4 and TRBJ1-1, with TRBD1 identical over 11 bases. This CDR3 comprises 16 residues. The V and J ends lost 1 base and 4 bases, in that order; junction bases with no gene match: 6. The germline CDR1 and CDR2 sequences are SGHNT and YYREEE (reference sequence).

V gene TRBV5-1 combines with J gene TRBJ1-2, with 8 bases fitting TRBD1. CDR1 and CDR2 from the germline V gene are SGHRS and YFSETQ. V lost 8 bases, J lost 8 bases, and 8 bases stayed unmatched. The CDR3 has 12 residues. The chain's CDR3 is CASARGQEGYTF. The DNA of the CDR3 is TGCGCCAGTGCCAGGGGGCAGGAGGGCTACACCTTC.

The chain employs TRBV15 and TRBJ2-5, with D possibly TRBD2 on 5 matching bases. The germline CDR1 and CDR2 sequences are LNHNV and YYDKDF (reference sequence). The CDR3 is 15 residues long. The V gene lost 4 bases and the J gene lost 5 bases, with 17 bases spanning the gap. The CDR3: CATSITRTLGETQYF. The CDR3 DNA sequence: TGTGCCACCAGCATAACCCGGACTTTGGGGGAGACCCAGTACTTC.

The genes are TRBV5-1 and TRBJ2-7; 11 bases fit TRBD1. J gave up 5 bases and V 3 bases, and 4 bases lay outside the gene matches. Per the germline V gene, CDR1 is SGHRS and CDR2 is YFSETQ. The CDR3 is made up of 14 amino acids. The CDR3 is CASSSGQGAHEQYF. CDR3 sequence (DNA): TGCGCCAGCAGCTCTGGACAGGGGGCCCACGAGCAGTACTTC.

The V gene is TRBV4-2, the J gene TRBJ2-2, with 9 bases fitting TRBD2. Trimming removed 4 bases from V and 7 bases from J; junction bases left unmatched: 7. The CDR3 runs to 15 residues. Germline V gene sequence: CDR1 LGHNA, CDR2 YNFKEQ. The CDR3 DNA follows: TGTGCCAGCAGCCCAAGCGGGAGGAAGGACGGGGAGCTGTTTTTT. Its protein product is CASSPSGRKDGELFF.

The chain links TRBV27 to TRBJ2-7; the D gene is possibly TRBD1 (6 bases). The V end was cut by 0 bases, the J end by 8 bases, with 11 bases between. The CDR3 consists of 13 residues. Germline loops: CDR1 MNHEY, CDR2 SMNVEV (reference sequence). CDR3 region: CASSLSQGNKQYF. CDR3 sequence (DNA): TGTGCCAGCAGTTTATCCCAGGGGAATAAGCAGTACTTC.